One and the same sample provided the 20 T cell receptor beta chains below, sequenced in a study of blood T cell repertoires in COVID-19. Assay: immunoSEQ multiplex PCR; the TCRdb copy retains only in-frame clones and omits some. The sample contains tens of thousands of clones, about nine tenths of which appear only once. The source material was peripheral blood. These receptors originate from a human donor in a cohort sampled during active COVID-19.

This chain links TRBV28 with TRBJ1-4; 7 nucleotides align to TRBD1. CDR1 and CDR2 from the germline V gene are MDHEN and SYDVKM. V gave up 4 bases and J gave up 8 bases; unmatched junction bases: 13. The CDR3 loop spans 16 amino acids. The CDR3 protein is CASSSPPGQRPEKLFF. In DNA, the CDR3 is TGTGCCAGCAGTTCCCCCCCGGGACAGCGACCCGAAAAACTGTTTTTT.

The V and J genes are TRBV28 and TRBJ2-1, with 10 bases that match TRBD1. Trimming took 6 bases from V and 10 from J; bases not matched to a gene: 12. The CDR3 spans 15 residues. The germline V gene has CDR1 MDHEN and CDR2 SYDVKM. CDR3 protein: CASRTDRGGSWEQFF. CDR3 DNA: TGTGCCAGCAGAACGGACAGGGGGGGTTCCTGGGAGCAGTTCTTC.

V and J are TRBV5-4 and TRBJ2-7, with a tentative D call TRBD2 (6 bases). The CDR3 has 15 amino acids. V was pared by 3 bases and J by 4 bases, with 17 bases between. Germline-derived CDR1 and CDR2 are SGHNT and YYREEE (reference sequence). In DNA form, the CDR3 reads TGTGCCAGCAGCTATGGGGGGTCCTCTGTTTACGAGCAGTACTTC. Its translation: CASSYGGSSVYEQYF.

The chain uses TRBV11-3 and TRBJ2-5, with 12 bases identical to TRBD2. CDR1 and CDR2 from the germline V gene are SGHNT and YENEEA. Trimming took 5 bases from V and 3 from J; bases not matched to a gene: 10. This CDR3 comprises 17 residues. CDR3 loop: CASSPGAASGGEETQYF. The CDR3 bases are TGTGCCAGCAGCCCTGGCGCGGCTAGCGGGGGGGAAGAGACCCAGTACTTC.

This chain uses TRBV28 with TRBJ2-2, with D maybe TRBD1 (6 bases). Germline values: CDR1 MDHEN, CDR2 SYDVKM. V gave up 5 bases and J gave up 8 bases, with 15 bases separating them. The CDR3 covers 14 residues. The CDR3 sequence is CASSPPVGTGELFF. The CDR3 DNA reads as TGTGCCAGCAGTCCTCCTGTGGGGACAGGGGAGCTGTTTTTT. Supplemented by reference TRBV28 and TRBJ2-2, the full variable domain reads DVKVTQSSRYLVKRTGEKVFLECVQDMDHENMFWYRQDPGLGLRLIYFSYDVKMKEKGDIPEGYSVSREKKERFSLILESASTNQTSMYLCASSPPVGTGELFFGEGSRLTVL.

The chain uses TRBV5-1 and TRBJ2-3; the match to TRBD2 covers 10 bases. Germline CDR1 SGHRS, CDR2 YFSETQ. The CDR3 has 17 amino acids. J lost 1 base, V lost 1 base, and 6 bases had no gene match. The CDR3 loop is CASSLNSLAGGTDTQYF. DNA for the CDR3: TGCGCCAGCAGCTTGAACTCCCTAGCGGGGGGCACAGATACGCAGTATTTT.

CDR3 DNA sequence: TGTGCCAGCCAGGCGGAACAGGGTGAAAAACTGTTTTTT. It translates to CASQAEQGEKLFF. J is TRBJ1-4 and V is TRBV2; D might be TRBD1 (6 bases). CDR1 and CDR2 from the germline V gene are SNHLY and FYNNEI. The CDR3 totals 13 residues. V was clipped by 8 bases and J by 7 bases, with 14 bases between them. The entire variable domain, with the rest obtained from reference TRBV2 and TRBJ1-4, is as follows: EPEVTQTPSHQVTQMGQEVILRCVPISNHLYFYWYRQILGQKVEFLVSFYNNEISEKSEIFDDQFSVERPDGSNFTLKIRSTKLEDSAMYFCASQAEQGEKLFFGSGTQLSVL.

The chain has TRBV7-8 and TRBJ2-3; TRBD2 agrees at 7 bases. V shed 5 bases, J shed 2 bases, and the junction held 4 bases outside the gene matches. Germline CDR1 and CDR2: SGHVS and FQNEAQ. The CDR3 is 14 amino acids. In DNA form, the CDR3 reads TGTGCCAGCAGCCCGGGGGGAACCACAGATACGCAGTATTTT. This codes for CASSPGGTTDTQYF.

The V and J genes are TRBV6-1 and TRBJ1-2; D perhaps matches TRBD1 (5 bases). V lost 3 bases and J lost 5, with 10 bases in between. CDR1 is MNHNS and CDR2 is SASEGT in the germline V gene. The CDR3 covers 13 residues. CDR3 DNA sequence: TGTGCCAGCAGTGAGACCAGGGAATATGGCTACACCTTC. Protein: CASSETREYGYTF.

V gene TRBV3-1 (or the pseudogene TRBV3-2) combines with J gene TRBJ2-7, with unresolved D. The CDR3 contains 13 residues. Germline CDR1 LGHDT, CDR2 YNNKEL (reference sequence). V gave up 1 base and J gave up 6 bases, with 10 bases separating them. The CDR3 protein is CASSQVRSGEQYF. As DNA, the CDR3 is TGTGCCAGCAGCCAAGTCAGAAGTGGCGAGCAGTACTTC.

The chain recombines TRBV9 with TRBJ1-5, with unresolved D. Looked up from germline, CDR1 is SGDLS and CDR2 is YYNGEE. The CDR3 covers 14 residues. Trimming shortened V by 3 bases and J by 3 bases, and 10 bases separated the two germline ends. The CDR3 nucleotides read TGTGCCAGCAGCGAGCGGGATTACAATCAGCCCCAGCATTTT. Its protein product is CASSERDYNQPQHF. Full variable domain (rest looked up from reference TRBV9 and TRBJ1-5): DSGVTQTPKHLITATGQRVTLRCSPRSGDLSVYWYQQSLDQGLQFLIQYYNGEERAKGNILERFSAQQFPDLHSELNLSSLELGDSALYFCASSERDYNQPQHFGDGTRLSIL.

The V and J genes are TRBV9 and TRBJ2-6; maybe TRBD2 (6 bases). The CDR3 spans 15 residues. From germline, CDR1 is SGDLS and CDR2 YYNGEE. V was pared by 2 bases and J by 1 base, with 7 bases between. Here the CDR3 DNA reads TGTGCCAGCAGCGTGGAGGGGTCTGGGGCCAACGTCCTGACTTTC. Amino acids: CASSVEGSGANVLTF.

Only a few counts were recorded for this clone. The chain carries TRBV7-2 and TRBJ2-3; 12 bases fit TRBD2. The CDR3 length is 16 residues. Germline V gene data show CDR1 as SGHTA and CDR2 as FQGNSA. Trimming cost V 4 bases and J 5 bases; bases outside gene matches: 7. The CDR3 bases are TGTGCCAGCAGCTCCAGACTAGCGGGAGTCGGAGATACGCAGTATTTT. Its translation: CASSSRLAGVGDTQYF.

The gene calls are TRBV5-4 and TRBJ2-1; TRBD2 matches at 9 bases. CDR3 length equals 16 residues. The ends lost 4 bases at V and 1 base at J; junction bases unmatched: 6. From germline, CDR1 is SGHNT and CDR2 YYREEE (reference sequence). The CDR3 sequence is CASSTWTSASYNEQFF. The DNA of the CDR3 is TGTGCCAGCAGCACATGGACTAGCGCGTCCTACAATGAGCAGTTCTTC.

The chain uses TRBV12-3 or TRBV12-4 and TRBJ2-1; a weak D match, TRBD2 (6 bases). V dropped 1 base and J dropped 10 bases, with 11 bases sitting between them. This CDR3 comprises 13 residues. CDR3 residues: CASSLVAAGEQFF. DNA of the CDR3: TGTGCCAGCAGTTTAGTAGCGGCGGGGGAGCAGTTCTTC.

The rearrangement joins TRBV28 to TRBJ2-7; D not certain. Germline CDR1 reads MDHEN; CDR2 reads SYDVKM. This CDR3 has 12 amino acids. The ends were cut back, 1 base at V and 7 bases at J, with 8 bases in the middle. The CDR3 DNA sequence: TGTGCCAGCAGTTTATTAAGCGTTGAGCAGTACTTC. Its protein is CASSLLSVEQYF.

The chain has TRBV10-1 and TRBJ1-4, with TRBD1 matching over 7 bases. Per the germline V gene, CDR1 is WNHNN and CDR2 is SYGVQD (reference sequence). The CDR3 runs to 14 residues. With V trimmed by 4 bases and J by 3 bases, 2 bases remained unmatched. The CDR3 is CASSGGQANEKLFF. The CDR3 region has the DNA TGCGCCAGCAGTGGAGGACAGGCTAATGAAAAACTGTTTTTT.

This clone was observed a few times. The V gene is TRBV5-1, the J gene TRBJ1-1; 8 bases fit TRBD1. The CDR3 spans 12 residues. Losses at the gene ends were 4 bases for V and 6 bases for J; bases not matched to a gene: 2. CDR1 is SGHRS and CDR2 is YFSETQ in the germline V gene. This chain's CDR3 is CASSPQGAEAFF. CDR3 in DNA: TGCGCCAGCAGCCCACAGGGGGCTGAAGCTTTCTTT.

The CDR3 loop is CASSFADTGELFF. The CDR3 coding sequence is TGTGCCAGCAGTTTTGCAGACACCGGGGAGCTGTTTTTT. The chain has TRBV12-3 or TRBV12-4 and TRBJ2-2; D is undetermined. With 3 bases removed from V and 3 bases from J, the gap between germline ends came to 5 bases. The CDR3 is 13 amino acids.

The chain carries TRBV28 and TRBJ2-7; 8 positions match TRBD2. The germline gives CDR1 MDHEN, CDR2 SYDVKM. V was clipped by 3 bases and J by 3 bases; unmatched bases: 22. This CDR3 comprises 20 residues. In DNA, the CDR3 is TGTGCCAGCAGTTTCCCCTCATTACCTTCTAGCGGGCGAATAGGCTACGAGCAGTACTTC. Protein sequence: CASSFPSLPSSGRIGYEQYF.